These T cell receptor beta chains were read from a single sample in a study of T cells in pancreatic ductal adenocarcinoma. Sequenced by immunoSEQ multiplex PCR; TCRdb stores in-frame clones only, minus some. The sample comprises roughly 16,000 clones, about 90% of which are singletons, and almost 0.95% rests with the top ten. Source material: PBMCs. Receptor source: a human donor with pancreatic ductal adenocarcinoma. The CDR3 runs from the conserved cysteine through the conserved F or W. The order of the fields is D gene, J gene, V gene, clone size, CDR3 protein, CDR3 DNA. D genes are given only for firm matches. Size tells how often a clone was seen (once, few, many) or the class of an expanded clone, and some rows leave it out.

D: TRBD2; J: TRBJ2-1; V: TRBV6-5; size: NA; CDR3: CASSYSQRGGINEQFF; DNA: TGTGCCAGCAGTTACTCTCAGCGGGGGGGCATCAATGAGCAGTTCTTC
D: TRBD1; J: TRBJ2-2; V: TRBV5-5; size: NA; CDR3: CASSLARGPNTGELFF; DNA: TGTGCCAGCAGCTTGGCCAGGGGGCCGAACACCGGGGAGCTGTTTTTT
D: NA; J: TRBJ2-1; V: TRBV2; size: NA; CDR3: CASSPSYRNEQFF; DNA: TGTGCCAGCAGTCCCAGCTACAGGAATGAGCAGTTCTTC
D: TRBD2; J: TRBJ2-5; V: TRBV7-3; size: NA; CDR3: CASSLKSGGVETQYF; DNA: TGTGCCAGCAGCTTAAAGAGCGGGGGGGTGGAGACCCAGTACTTC
D: TRBD1; J: TRBJ2-2; V: TRBV11-1; size: NA; CDR3: CASSLVGPGGQEGELFF; DNA: TGTGCCAGCAGCTTAGTTGGGCCAGGGGGCCAGGAAGGGGAGCTGTTTTTT
D: NA; J: TRBJ1-1; V: TRBV4-2; size: NA; CDR3: CASSQDQQGWTEAFF; DNA: TGTGCCAGCAGCCAAGATCAGCAGGGTTGGACTGAAGCTTTCTTT
D: NA; J: TRBJ2-3; V: TRBV28; size: NA; CDR3: CASSHKGSGADTQYF; DNA: TGTGCCAGCAGTCACAAGGGGTCAGGGGCAGATACGCAGTATTTT
D: TRBD1; J: TRBJ1-4; V: TRBV6-6; size: NA; CDR3: CASSFPPGQNLFF; DNA: TGTGCCAGCAGTTTTCCTCCGGGACAGAATTTGTTTTTT
D: NA; J: TRBJ2-5; V: TRBV2; size: NA; CDR3: CASSEGLPKYF; DNA: TGTGCCAGCAGTGAGGGACTCCCGAAGTACTTC
D: NA; J: TRBJ1-1; V: TRBV7-2; size: NA; CDR3: CASSSQGKGTEAFF; DNA: TGTGCCAGCAGCTCTCAGGGGAAAGGGACTGAAGCTTTCTTT
D: TRBD1; J: TRBJ1-1; V: TRBV27; size: NA; CDR3: CASSLFTQGTEAFF; DNA: TGTGCCAGCTCTTTATTCACACAGGGGACTGAAGCTTTCTTT
D: NA; J: TRBJ1-1; V: TRBV7-9; size: NA; CDR3: CASSYDAGEAFF; DNA: TGTGCCAGCAGCTACGATGCGGGGGAAGCTTTCTTT
D: NA; J: TRBJ1-3; V: TRBV7-2; size: once; CDR3: CASSAPGSVGNTIYF; DNA: TGTGCCAGCAGCGCGCCAGGGTCGGTTGGAAACACCATATATTTT
D: TRBD1; J: TRBJ2-7; V: TRBV2; size: NA; CDR3: CASSGTGVYEQYF; DNA: TGTGCCAGCAGTGGGACAGGGGTTTACGAGCAGTACTTC
D: NA; J: TRBJ1-1; V: TRBV6-5; size: NA; CDR3: CASLRGTEAFF; DNA: TGTGCCAGCCTAAGAGGGACTGAAGCTTTCTTT
D: NA; J: TRBJ2-3; V: TRBV11-2; size: NA; CDR3: CASSLDMSTDTQYF; DNA: TGTGCCAGCAGCTTAGATATGAGCACAGATACGCAGTATTTT
D: NA; J: TRBJ2-1; V: TRBV5-1; size: NA; CDR3: CASSLGGQPIEQFF; DNA: TGCGCCAGCAGCTTGGGAGGCCAGCCCATTGAGCAGTTCTTC
D: NA; J: TRBJ1-6; V: TRBV2; size: NA; CDR3: CASSEAGQATSPLHF; DNA: TGTGCCAGCAGTGAAGCGGGACAAGCCACTTCACCCCTCCACTTT
D: TRBD1; J: TRBJ1-6; V: TRBV30; size: NA; CDR3: CAWGTGGVGSPLHF; DNA: TGTGCCTGGGGGACAGGGGGCGTGGGTTCACCCCTCCACTTT
D: NA; J: TRBJ1-1; V: TRBV9; size: NA; CDR3: CASSVGQINTEAFF; DNA: TGTGCCAGCAGCGTTGGACAAATTAACACTGAAGCTTTCTTT
D: NA; J: TRBJ1-5; V: TRBV27; size: NA; CDR3: CASSFFRGQPQHF; DNA: TGTGCCAGCAGTTTTTTCCGGGGTCAGCCCCAGCATTTT
D: NA; J: TRBJ1-1; V: TRBV5-1; size: NA; CDR3: CASSSGEVTEAFF; DNA: TGCGCCAGCAGCTCCGGCGAGGTAACTGAAGCTTTCTTT
D: NA; J: TRBJ2-2; V: TRBV6-5; size: NA; CDR3: CASSPYPVTGELFF; DNA: TGTGCCAGCAGTCCTTACCCGGTCACCGGGGAGCTGTTTTTT
D: NA; J: TRBJ2-2; V: TRBV11-1; size: NA; CDR3: CASSLGSEGTGELFF; DNA: TGTGCCAGCAGCTTAGGTTCCGAGGGCACCGGGGAGCTGTTTTTT
D: NA; J: TRBJ1-1; V: TRBV19; size: NA; CDR3: CASSPTGSGTEAFF; DNA: TGTGCCAGTAGCCCTACAGGGTCCGGCACTGAAGCTTTCTTT
D: NA; J: TRBJ2-1; V: TRBV5-4; size: NA; CDR3: CASSPDGSSYNEQFF; DNA: TGTGCCAGCAGCCCGGACGGGAGCTCCTACAATGAGCAGTTCTTC
D: TRBD1; J: TRBJ2-7; V: TRBV10-3; size: NA; CDR3: CAISESTGLTYEQYF; DNA: TGTGCCATCAGTGAGTCGACAGGGCTTACCTACGAGCAGTACTTC
D: NA; J: TRBJ1-1; V: TRBV5-1; size: NA; CDR3: CASSFHPSNTEAFF; DNA: TGCGCCAGCAGCTTTCATCCCAGTAACACTGAAGCTTTCTTT
D: TRBD1; J: TRBJ2-5; V: TRBV7-8; size: NA; CDR3: CASSYPGTGEETQYF; DNA: TGTGCCAGCAGCTACCCCGGGACAGGGGAAGAGACCCAGTACTTC
D: NA; J: TRBJ1-3; V: TRBV6-1; size: few; CDR3: CASSAETGNTIYF; DNA: TGTGCCAGCAGTGCCGAGACAGGAAACACCATATATTTT
D: TRBD1; J: TRBJ2-7; V: TRBV29-1; size: NA; CDR3: CSVEDDRGQGAYEQYF; DNA: TGCAGCGTTGAAGACGATCGGGGACAGGGGGCTTACGAGCAGTACTTC
D: NA; J: TRBJ1-1; V: TRBV6-6; size: NA; CDR3: CASSPVGQGHTEAFF; DNA: TGTGCCAGCAGTCCGGTGGGGCAGGGGCACACTGAAGCTTTCTTT
D: NA; J: TRBJ2-1; V: TRBV9; size: NA; CDR3: CASSVGGPSVYNEQFF; DNA: TGTGCCAGCAGCGTGGGAGGTCCGTCGGTTTACAATGAGCAGTTCTTC
D: NA; J: TRBJ2-7; V: TRBV7-2; size: few; CDR3: CASSLLQSRGEQYF; DNA: TGTGCCAGCAGCTTACTCCAGTCACGTGGCGAGCAGTACTTC
D: TRBD1; J: TRBJ1-1; V: TRBV7-2; size: NA; CDR3: CASSDRGAMNTEAFF; DNA: TGTGCCAGCAGCGACAGGGGGGCGATGAACACTGAAGCTTTCTTT
D: NA; J: TRBJ1-2; V: TRBV14; size: few; CDR3: CASSQDLVAGAGYTF; DNA: TGTGCCAGCAGCCAAGATCTCGTGGCGGGGGCTGGCTACACCTTC
D: NA; J: TRBJ1-2; V: TRBV7-8; size: NA; CDR3: CASSREIGRSDGYTF; DNA: TGTGCCAGCAGCCGTGAAATAGGGAGATCGGATGGCTACACCTTC
D: TRBD1; J: TRBJ1-5; V: TRBV28; size: NA; CDR3: CASSFPDRGIGNQPQHF; DNA: TGTGCCAGCAGTTTCCCCGACAGGGGAATTGGCAATCAGCCCCAGCATTTT
D: NA; J: TRBJ1-6; V: TRBV7-9; size: NA; CDR3: CASSSGQGDSPLHF; DNA: TGTGCCAGCAGCTCGGGACAAGGGGATTCACCCCTCCACTTT
D: NA; J: TRBJ2-1; V: TRBV6-1; size: NA; CDR3: CASSEIGDEQFF; DNA: TGTGCCAGCAGTGAAATAGGGGATGAGCAGTTCTTC
D: TRBD2; J: TRBJ2-3; V: TRBV5-1; size: NA; CDR3: CASSLGTGGTDTQYF; DNA: TGCGCCAGCAGCTTGGGAACGGGGGGAACAGATACGCAGTATTTT
D: NA; J: TRBJ2-1; V: TRBV5-1; size: few; CDR3: CASSFGQNNEQFF; DNA: TGCGCCAGCAGCTTCGGACAGAACAATGAGCAGTTCTTC
D: TRBD2; J: TRBJ2-3; V: TRBV19; size: NA; CDR3: CASTLAGATTDTQYF; DNA: TGTGCCAGTACCCTAGCGGGGGCGACCACAGATACGCAGTATTTT
D: NA; J: TRBJ1-1; V: TRBV7-2; size: NA; CDR3: CASSQRFAGVEAFF; DNA: TGTGCCAGCAGCCAACGATTTGCAGGGGTAGAGGCTTTCTTT
D: TRBD1; J: TRBJ1-6; V: TRBV7-2; size: NA; CDR3: CASSSGTGRNSPLHF; DNA: TGTGCCAGCAGCTCCGGGACAGGGAGAAATTCACCCCTCCACTTT
D: NA; J: TRBJ2-2; V: TRBV27; size: NA; CDR3: CATPVGDTGELFF; DNA: TGTGCCACCCCAGTAGGGGACACCGGGGAGCTGTTTTTT